A selection of T cell receptor beta chains follows, all from one sample in a study of T cells in narcolepsy. The method was immunoSEQ multiplex PCR; TCRdb's version includes in-frame clones alone and lacks a portion of them. The table has tens of thousands of clones, 85% to 90% seen once. The material sequenced was CD45RA- memory CD4+ T cells from PBMCs. These receptors were collected from a human donor with narcolepsy. CDR3s include the opening cysteine and the closing phenylalanine or tryptophan. Each record gives: CDR3 protein, CDR3 DNA, J gene, clone size, CDR3 length, D gene, V gene. The D gene is left open where the match is weak. Expanded clones are given a class, and other clones once, few, many or no size at all.

cdr3_aa: CASSTLGGQNSPLHF
cdr3_nt: TGTGCCAGTAGTACCCTGGGGGGGCAGAATTCACCCCTCCACTTT
j_call: TRBJ1-6
clone_size: NA
cdr3_length: 15
d_call: NA
v_call: TRBV19

cdr3_aa: CASSGGVLGSSYNEQFF
cdr3_nt: TGTGCCAGCAGCGGGGGGGTATTGGGGAGCTCCTACAATGAGCAGTTCTTC
j_call: TRBJ2-1
clone_size: once
cdr3_length: 17
d_call: TRBD2
v_call: TRBV5-6

cdr3_aa: CASTLPGMDEQYF
cdr3_nt: TGTGCCAGCACCCTCCCGGGGATGGACGAGCAGTACTTC
j_call: TRBJ2-7
clone_size: once
cdr3_length: 13
d_call: NA
v_call: TRBV28

cdr3_aa: CASSTGDRVTNIQYF
cdr3_nt: TGTGCCAGTAGTACCGGAGACAGGGTGACCAACATTCAGTACTTC
j_call: TRBJ2-4
clone_size: NA
cdr3_length: 15
d_call: TRBD1
v_call: TRBV19

cdr3_aa: CASSMGTGNPTDTQYF
cdr3_nt: TGTGCCAGTAGTATGGGGACAGGGAACCCCACAGATACGCAGTATTTT
j_call: TRBJ2-3
clone_size: NA
cdr3_length: 16
d_call: TRBD1
v_call: TRBV19

cdr3_aa: CASSHKREGETQYF
cdr3_nt: TGTGCCAGCAGCCACAAGCGGGAAGGAGAGACCCAGTACTTC
j_call: TRBJ2-5
clone_size: NA
cdr3_length: 14
d_call: TRBD2
v_call: TRBV5-4

cdr3_aa: CASGPGQGYEQYF
cdr3_nt: TGCGCCAGCGGGCCGGGACAAGGGTACGAGCAGTACTTC
j_call: TRBJ2-7
clone_size: NA
cdr3_length: 13
d_call: NA
v_call: TRBV5-1

cdr3_aa: CASSLGRRENNEQFF
cdr3_nt: TGTGCCAGCAGCTTGGGAAGGCGGGAGAACAATGAGCAGTTCTTC
j_call: TRBJ2-1
clone_size: NA
cdr3_length: 15
d_call: TRBD2
v_call: TRBV5-6

cdr3_aa: CASSEGALPNQPQHF
cdr3_nt: TGTGCCAGCAGTGAAGGCGCCTTACCCAATCAGCCCCAGCATTTT
j_call: TRBJ1-5
clone_size: NA
cdr3_length: 15
d_call: NA
v_call: TRBV6-1

cdr3_aa: CSAQGGGFF
cdr3_nt: TGCAGTGCCCAAGGGGGGGGGTTCTTT
j_call: TRBJ1-1
clone_size: NA
cdr3_length: 9
d_call: NA
v_call: TRBV20-1

cdr3_aa: CASSHTQQGAGQFF
cdr3_nt: TGTGCCAGCAGCCACACTCAACAGGGGGCGGGGCAGTTCTTC
j_call: TRBJ2-1
clone_size: few
cdr3_length: 14
d_call: TRBD1
v_call: TRBV7-9

cdr3_aa: CASSIDLRRGTQYF
cdr3_nt: TGTGCCAGTAGTATAGATCTTAGGAGGGGTACGCAGTATTTT
j_call: TRBJ2-3
clone_size: NA
cdr3_length: 14
d_call: NA
v_call: TRBV19

cdr3_aa: CASRLAGGHGANVLTF
cdr3_nt: TGTGCCAGTAGGTTAGCGGGAGGGCACGGGGCCAACGTCCTGACTTTC
j_call: TRBJ2-6
clone_size: NA
cdr3_length: 16
d_call: TRBD2
v_call: TRBV19

cdr3_aa: CASSQVTGGRVQETQYF
cdr3_nt: TGTGCCAGCAGCCAAGTAACTGGCGGGAGGGTACAAGAGACCCAGTACTTC
j_call: TRBJ2-5
clone_size: NA
cdr3_length: 17
d_call: TRBD2
v_call: TRBV4-2

cdr3_aa: CASSVGGIRSYNEQFF
cdr3_nt: TGTGCCAGCAGCGTAGGAGGGATACGGTCCTACAATGAGCAGTTCTTC
j_call: TRBJ2-1
clone_size: few
cdr3_length: 16
d_call: NA
v_call: TRBV9

cdr3_aa: CASSPDGVYEQYF
cdr3_nt: TGCGCCAGCAGCCCTGACGGGGTCTACGAGCAGTACTTC
j_call: TRBJ2-7
clone_size: NA
cdr3_length: 13
d_call: NA
v_call: TRBV5-1

cdr3_aa: CAWSVRERDTQYF
cdr3_nt: TGTGCCTGGAGTGTACGGGAGAGGGATACGCAGTATTTT
j_call: TRBJ2-3
clone_size: NA
cdr3_length: 13
d_call: NA
v_call: TRBV30

cdr3_aa: CASSSRTDYTEAFF
cdr3_nt: TGTGCCAGCAGCTCGCGGACGGACTACACTGAAGCTTTCTTT
j_call: TRBJ1-1
clone_size: NA
cdr3_length: 14
d_call: NA
v_call: TRBV5-4

cdr3_aa: CASSPGQGAEAFF
cdr3_nt: TGTGCCAGCTCACCCGGACAGGGGGCCGAAGCTTTCTTT
j_call: TRBJ1-1
clone_size: few
cdr3_length: 13
d_call: TRBD1
v_call: TRBV18

cdr3_aa: CASSETSGLTGELFF
cdr3_nt: TGTGCCAGCTCAGAGACTAGCGGTCTCACCGGGGAGCTGTTTTTT
j_call: TRBJ2-2
clone_size: NA
cdr3_length: 15
d_call: TRBD2
v_call: TRBV18

cdr3_aa: CASSPEVGAGSYNEQFF
cdr3_nt: TGTGCCAGCAGCCCAGAGGTAGGGGCCGGCTCCTACAATGAGCAGTTCTTC
j_call: TRBJ2-1
clone_size: NA
cdr3_length: 17
d_call: NA
v_call: TRBV9

cdr3_aa: CASSFASGTETQYF
cdr3_nt: TGTGCCAGCAGTTTCGCTAGCGGGACAGAGACCCAGTACTTC
j_call: TRBJ2-5
clone_size: few
cdr3_length: 14
d_call: TRBD2
v_call: TRBV28

cdr3_aa: CASSFMGQLNTEAFF
cdr3_nt: TGTGCCAGCAGCTTTATGGGACAGTTAAACACTGAAGCTTTCTTT
j_call: TRBJ1-1
clone_size: NA
cdr3_length: 15
d_call: TRBD1
v_call: TRBV11-2

cdr3_aa: CASSLSGTGSVRLDF
cdr3_nt: TGTGCCAGCAGTCTCTCCGGGACAGGGAGTGTTAGATTGGATTTC
j_call: TRBJ2-7
clone_size: NA
cdr3_length: 15
d_call: TRBD1
v_call: TRBV6-1

cdr3_aa: CASSLGPQGSYEQYF
cdr3_nt: TGTGCCAGCAGCTTAGGTCCCCAGGGGTCCTACGAGCAGTACTTC
j_call: TRBJ2-7
clone_size: once
cdr3_length: 15
d_call: NA
v_call: TRBV7-9

cdr3_aa: CASSLISGVLEQYF
cdr3_nt: TGTGCCAGCAGCTTGATTAGCGGGGTGTTGGAGCAGTACTTC
j_call: TRBJ2-7
clone_size: NA
cdr3_length: 14
d_call: TRBD2
v_call: TRBV5-6

cdr3_aa: CATSRDRVADTQYF
cdr3_nt: TGTGCCACCAGCAGGGACAGGGTCGCAGATACGCAGTATTTT
j_call: TRBJ2-3
clone_size: NA
cdr3_length: 14
d_call: TRBD1
v_call: TRBV15

cdr3_aa: CASSQRDRGKQYF
cdr3_nt: TGTGCCAGCAGCCAAAGGGACAGGGGGAAGCAGTACTTC
j_call: TRBJ2-7
clone_size: NA
cdr3_length: 13
d_call: TRBD1
v_call: TRBV14

cdr3_aa: CASSASPGAGYNEQYF
cdr3_nt: TGTGCCAGCAGCGCATCCCCAGGGGCAGGTTACAACGAGCAGTACTTC
j_call: TRBJ2-7
clone_size: NA
cdr3_length: 16
d_call: NA
v_call: TRBV7-6

cdr3_aa: CASSFLAGATDTQYF
cdr3_nt: TGTGCCAGCAGCTTCCTAGCGGGAGCGACAGATACGCAGTATTTT
j_call: TRBJ2-3
clone_size: NA
cdr3_length: 15
d_call: TRBD2
v_call: TRBV7-3

cdr3_aa: CAWSTIGLAGRYNEQFF
cdr3_nt: TGTGCCTGGAGCACGATTGGACTAGCGGGAAGATACAATGAGCAGTTCTTC
j_call: TRBJ2-1
clone_size: once
cdr3_length: 17
d_call: TRBD2
v_call: TRBV30

cdr3_aa: CASSRDRGDGYTF
cdr3_nt: TGTGCCAGCAGCCGTGACAGGGGCGATGGCTACACCTTC
j_call: TRBJ1-2
clone_size: NA
cdr3_length: 13
d_call: TRBD1
v_call: TRBV9

cdr3_aa: CASSLWGPGQGIEQYF
cdr3_nt: TGTGCCAGCAGCTTGTGGGGTCCGGGACAGGGAATCGAGCAGTACTTC
j_call: TRBJ2-7
clone_size: NA
cdr3_length: 16
d_call: TRBD1
v_call: TRBV5-6

cdr3_aa: CASRLGAGYHEQYF
cdr3_nt: TGTGCCAGTAGACTGGGGGCAGGGTACCACGAGCAGTACTTC
j_call: TRBJ2-7
clone_size: NA
cdr3_length: 14
d_call: NA
v_call: TRBV19

cdr3_aa: CASSRGQGQNIQYF
cdr3_nt: TGTGCCAGCAGTCGGGGACAGGGACAAAACATTCAGTACTTC
j_call: TRBJ2-4
clone_size: once
cdr3_length: 14
d_call: TRBD1
v_call: TRBV6-5

cdr3_aa: CASSLPPGGGNTIYF
cdr3_nt: TGTGCCAGCAGTTTACCGCCAGGGGGAGGAAACACCATATATTTT
j_call: TRBJ1-3
clone_size: few
cdr3_length: 15
d_call: TRBD1
v_call: TRBV28

cdr3_aa: CATSREAGNQPQHF
cdr3_nt: TGTGCCACCAGCAGAGAGGCCGGCAATCAGCCCCAGCATTTT
j_call: TRBJ1-5
clone_size: NA
cdr3_length: 14
d_call: NA
v_call: TRBV15

cdr3_aa: CASSLGASTDTQYF
cdr3_nt: TGTGCCAGCAGCTTAGGGGCCAGCACAGATACGCAGTATTTT
j_call: TRBJ2-3
clone_size: once
cdr3_length: 14
d_call: NA
v_call: TRBV11-3

cdr3_aa: CASSFGQGPYEQYF
cdr3_nt: TGTGCCAGCAGCTTCGGACAGGGGCCCTACGAGCAGTACTTC
j_call: TRBJ2-7
clone_size: once
cdr3_length: 14
d_call: TRBD1
v_call: TRBV7-2

cdr3_aa: CASSPSKAGSSYNEQFF
cdr3_nt: TGTGCCAGCTCACCTAGCAAAGCGGGTAGCTCCTACAATGAGCAGTTCTTC
j_call: TRBJ2-1
clone_size: NA
cdr3_length: 17
d_call: NA
v_call: TRBV18

cdr3_aa: CATSRGGGGTEAFF
cdr3_nt: TGTGCCACCAGCAGAGGGGGGGGAGGGACTGAAGCTTTCTTT
j_call: TRBJ1-1
clone_size: NA
cdr3_length: 14
d_call: NA
v_call: TRBV15

cdr3_aa: CASSYSWAGETQYF
cdr3_nt: TGTGCCAGCAGTTACTCGTGGGCGGGGGAGACCCAGTACTTC
j_call: TRBJ2-5
clone_size: NA
cdr3_length: 14
d_call: NA
v_call: TRBV6-5

cdr3_aa: CASSLRTSGMYNEQFF
cdr3_nt: TGTGCCAGCAGTCTTCGGACTAGCGGGATGTACAATGAGCAGTTCTTC
j_call: TRBJ2-1
clone_size: NA
cdr3_length: 16
d_call: TRBD2
v_call: TRBV27

cdr3_aa: CASSPQIAGGPYEQYF
cdr3_nt: TGTGCCAGCAGCCCCCAAATAGCGGGAGGGCCCTACGAGCAGTACTTC
j_call: TRBJ2-7
clone_size: NA
cdr3_length: 16
d_call: TRBD2
v_call: TRBV5-6

cdr3_aa: CASSSGTAYVAEAFF
cdr3_nt: TGTGCCAGCAGCTCAGGGACAGCCTACGTCGCTGAAGCTTTCTTT
j_call: TRBJ1-1
clone_size: NA
cdr3_length: 15
d_call: TRBD1
v_call: TRBV7-6

cdr3_aa: CASSLARTGIQPQHF
cdr3_nt: TGTGCCAGCAGCTTAGCTAGGACGGGGATTCAGCCCCAGCATTTT
j_call: TRBJ1-5
clone_size: NA
cdr3_length: 15
d_call: NA
v_call: TRBV7-8

cdr3_aa: CATPRPGQGFFEQYF
cdr3_nt: TGCGCCACGCCCCGACCGGGACAGGGTTTCTTCGAGCAGTACTTC
j_call: TRBJ2-7
clone_size: once
cdr3_length: 15
d_call: TRBD1
v_call: TRBV10-1

cdr3_aa: CASRTGTSGRSHEQYF
cdr3_nt: TGTGCCAGCAGGACCGGGACTAGCGGGAGATCCCACGAGCAGTACTTC
j_call: TRBJ2-7
clone_size: NA
cdr3_length: 16
d_call: TRBD2
v_call: TRBV5-4

cdr3_aa: CASSLGTGVQETQYF
cdr3_nt: TGCGCCAGCAGCTTGGGGACAGGGGTTCAAGAGACCCAGTACTTC
j_call: TRBJ2-5
clone_size: NA
cdr3_length: 15
d_call: TRBD1
v_call: TRBV5-1

cdr3_aa: CASSLDWTGNTEAFF
cdr3_nt: TGTGCCAGCAGCTTAGACTGGACAGGGAACACTGAAGCTTTCTTT
j_call: TRBJ1-1
clone_size: NA
cdr3_length: 15
d_call: TRBD1
v_call: TRBV6-5

cdr3_aa: CAWSVGPGSELFF
cdr3_nt: TGTGCCTGGAGTGTTGGCCCGGGATCTGAACTGTTTTTT
j_call: TRBJ1-4
clone_size: NA
cdr3_length: 13
d_call: NA
v_call: TRBV30

cdr3_aa: CASSGASGTGGQPQHF
cdr3_nt: TGTGCCAGCAGTGGGGCCTCCGGGACAGGGGGACAGCCCCAGCATTTT
j_call: TRBJ1-5
clone_size: NA
cdr3_length: 16
d_call: TRBD1
v_call: TRBV2

cdr3_aa: CASGAANTGELFF
cdr3_nt: TGTGCCAGCGGGGCAGCGAACACCGGGGAGCTGTTTTTT
j_call: TRBJ2-2
clone_size: NA
cdr3_length: 13
d_call: NA
v_call: TRBV6-6

cdr3_aa: CASSVRGGRGDYGYTF
cdr3_nt: TGTGCCAGCAGTGTTAGGGGCGGCAGGGGGGACTATGGCTACACCTTC
j_call: TRBJ1-2
clone_size: NA
cdr3_length: 16
d_call: TRBD1
v_call: TRBV6-1

cdr3_aa: CASYPTQGGTEAFF
cdr3_nt: TGTGCCAGTTACCCTACACAGGGGGGAACTGAAGCTTTCTTT
j_call: TRBJ1-1
clone_size: NA
cdr3_length: 14
d_call: TRBD1
v_call: TRBV28